This TCR beta chain was sequenced in a study of graft-versus-host responses after intestinal transplantation. About the research overall: Multivisceral, liver-intestinal, or isolated intestinal transplants were given to recipients. Every recipient had anti-thymocyte globulin induction and two to four years of tacrolimus plus steroids. Findings of the study overall: Present in recipient marrow, GvH clones included some that appeared first in ileum or blood.

Profiling relied on immunoSEQ multiplex PCR, and the TCRdb table lists in-frame clones only, not all of them. Of about 88,000 clones in the sample, approximately 90% were seen once. Germline-derived CDR1 and CDR2 are LNHDA and SQIVND (reference sequence). V was clipped by 1 base and J by 6 bases, with 7 bases between them. The CDR3 is 13 residues long. A remark on this clone: The antigen is not known.

Sequencing was performed on unstimulated CD4+ T cells sorted from spleen or lymph node cells, taken before transplant. This receptor was taken from a human donor who was the organ donor for an intestinal transplant. This chain uses TRBV19 with TRBJ2-1; D might be TRBD1 (5 bases). This CDR3 is CASSIGRANEQFF. For the CDR3, the DNA is TGTGCCAGTAGTATAGGCAGGGCCAATGAGCAGTTCTTC.